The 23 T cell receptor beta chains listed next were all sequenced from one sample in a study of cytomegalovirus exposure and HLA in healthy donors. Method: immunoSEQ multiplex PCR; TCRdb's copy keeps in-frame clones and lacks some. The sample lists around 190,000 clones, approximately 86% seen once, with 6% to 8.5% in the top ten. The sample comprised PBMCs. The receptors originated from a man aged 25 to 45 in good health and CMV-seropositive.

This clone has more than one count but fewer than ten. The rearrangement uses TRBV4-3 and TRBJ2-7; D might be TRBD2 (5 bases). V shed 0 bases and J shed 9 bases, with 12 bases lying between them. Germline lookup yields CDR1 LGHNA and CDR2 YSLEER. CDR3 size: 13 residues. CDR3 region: CASSQEAGLGQYF. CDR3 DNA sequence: TGCGCCAGCAGCCAAGAGGCGGGCTTGGGGCAGTACTTC.

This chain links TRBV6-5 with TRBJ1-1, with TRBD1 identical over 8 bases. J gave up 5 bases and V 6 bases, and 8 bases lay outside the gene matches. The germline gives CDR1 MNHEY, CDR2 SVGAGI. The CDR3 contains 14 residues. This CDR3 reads CASRGQAIGTEAFF. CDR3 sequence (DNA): TGTGCCAGCAGGGGACAGGCGATTGGAACTGAAGCTTTCTTT.

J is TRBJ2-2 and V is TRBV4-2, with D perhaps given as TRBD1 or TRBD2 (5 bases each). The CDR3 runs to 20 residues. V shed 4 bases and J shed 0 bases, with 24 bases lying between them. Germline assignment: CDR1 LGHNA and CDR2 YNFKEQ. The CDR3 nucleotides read TGTGCCAGCAGCCCTGGGGCGGGTAGCAGTGCTAATGCGAACACCGGGGAGCTGTTTTTT. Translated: CASSPGAGSSANANTGELFF.

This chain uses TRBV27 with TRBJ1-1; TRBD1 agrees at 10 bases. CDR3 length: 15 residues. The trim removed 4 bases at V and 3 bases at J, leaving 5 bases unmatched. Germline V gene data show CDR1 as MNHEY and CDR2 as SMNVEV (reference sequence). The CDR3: CASSSWDRGDTEAFF. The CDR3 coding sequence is TGTGCCAGCAGTTCCTGGGACAGGGGTGACACTGAAGCTTTCTTT.

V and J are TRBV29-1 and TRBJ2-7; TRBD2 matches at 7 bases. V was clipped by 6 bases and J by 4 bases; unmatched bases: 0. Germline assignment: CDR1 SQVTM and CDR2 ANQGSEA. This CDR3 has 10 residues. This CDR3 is CSVGGYEQYF. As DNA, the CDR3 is TGCAGCGTGGGGGGGTACGAGCAGTACTTC.

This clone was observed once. DNA of the CDR3: TGTGCCAGCGGTTCAGTTACGCAGTATTTT. It translates to CASGSVTQYF. The rearrangement joins TRBV6-5 to TRBJ2-3; D is undetermined. Germline lookup yields CDR1 MNHEY and CDR2 SVGAGI. The CDR3 spans 10 residues. V lost 8 bases to trimming and J lost 8 bases, with 8 bases between them.

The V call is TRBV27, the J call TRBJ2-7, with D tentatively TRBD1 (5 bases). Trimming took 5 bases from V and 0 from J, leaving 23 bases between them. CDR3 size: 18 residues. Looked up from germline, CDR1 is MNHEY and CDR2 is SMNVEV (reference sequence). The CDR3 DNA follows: TGTGCCAGCAGTCCCAATCCCAGGGTCCCACGAATCTCCTACGAGCAGTACTTC. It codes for CASSPNPRVPRISYEQYF.

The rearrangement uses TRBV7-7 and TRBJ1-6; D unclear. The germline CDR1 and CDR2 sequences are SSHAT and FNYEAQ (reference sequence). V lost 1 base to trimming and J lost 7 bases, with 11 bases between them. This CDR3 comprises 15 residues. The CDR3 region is CASSLGTGKNSPLHF. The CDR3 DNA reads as TGTGCCAGCAGCTTAGGGACGGGAAAAAATTCACCCCTCCACTTT.

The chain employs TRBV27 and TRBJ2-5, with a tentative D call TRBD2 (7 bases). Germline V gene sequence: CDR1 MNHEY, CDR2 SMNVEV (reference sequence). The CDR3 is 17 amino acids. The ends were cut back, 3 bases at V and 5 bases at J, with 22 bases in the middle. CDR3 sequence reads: CASSLTGPRGAGETQYF. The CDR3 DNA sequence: TGTGCCAGCAGTTTGACTGGCCCTCGGGGGGCGGGTGAGACCCAGTACTTC.

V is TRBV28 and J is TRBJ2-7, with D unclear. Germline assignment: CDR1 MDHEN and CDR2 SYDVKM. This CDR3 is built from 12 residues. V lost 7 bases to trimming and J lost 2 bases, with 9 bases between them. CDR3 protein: CASTKGTYEQYF. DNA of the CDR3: TGTGCCAGCACCAAGGGCACCTACGAGCAGTACTTC.

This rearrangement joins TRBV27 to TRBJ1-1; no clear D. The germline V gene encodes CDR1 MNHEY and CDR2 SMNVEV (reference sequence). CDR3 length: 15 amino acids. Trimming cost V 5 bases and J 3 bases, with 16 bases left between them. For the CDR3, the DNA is TGTGCCAGCAGTCCACGCCTTGGGTGGGACACTGAAGCTTTCTTT. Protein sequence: CASSPRLGWDTEAFF.

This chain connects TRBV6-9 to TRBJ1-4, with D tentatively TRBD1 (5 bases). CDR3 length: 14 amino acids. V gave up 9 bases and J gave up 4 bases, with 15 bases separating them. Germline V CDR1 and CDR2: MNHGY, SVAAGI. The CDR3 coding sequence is TGTGCCAGTAACCAGGGAATCTTTAATGAAAAACTGTTTTTT. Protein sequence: CASNQGIFNEKLFF.

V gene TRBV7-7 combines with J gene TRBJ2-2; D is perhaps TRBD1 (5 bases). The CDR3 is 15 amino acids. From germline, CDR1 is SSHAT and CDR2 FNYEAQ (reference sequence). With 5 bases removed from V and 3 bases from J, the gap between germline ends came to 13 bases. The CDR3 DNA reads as TGTGCCAGCAGCGCTAACCTAGGGGACACCGGGGAGCTGTTTTTT. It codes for CASSANLGDTGELFF.

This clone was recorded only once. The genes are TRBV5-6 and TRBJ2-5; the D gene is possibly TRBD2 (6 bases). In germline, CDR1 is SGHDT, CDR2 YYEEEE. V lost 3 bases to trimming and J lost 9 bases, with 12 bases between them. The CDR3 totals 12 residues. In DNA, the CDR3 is TGTGCCAGCAGCTCCCTTCCGGGGGCCCAGTACTTC. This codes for CASSSLPGAQYF. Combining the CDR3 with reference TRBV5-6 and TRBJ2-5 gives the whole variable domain DAGVTQSPTHLIKTRGQQVTLRCSPKSGHDTVSWYQQALGQGPQFIFQYYEEEERQRGNFPDRFSGHQFPNYSSELNVNALLLGDSALYLCASSSLPGAQYFGPGTRLLVL.

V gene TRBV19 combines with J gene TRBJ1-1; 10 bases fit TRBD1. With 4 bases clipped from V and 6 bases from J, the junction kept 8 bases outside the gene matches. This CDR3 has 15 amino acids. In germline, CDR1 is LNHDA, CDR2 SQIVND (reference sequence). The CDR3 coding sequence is TGTGCCAGTAGTACCGCCGACAGGGGGCGACCTGAAGCTTTCTTT. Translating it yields CASSTADRGRPEAFF.

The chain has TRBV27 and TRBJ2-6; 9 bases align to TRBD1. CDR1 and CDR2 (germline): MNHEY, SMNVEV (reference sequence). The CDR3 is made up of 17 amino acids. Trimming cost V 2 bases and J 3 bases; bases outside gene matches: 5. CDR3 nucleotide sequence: TGTGCCAGCAGTTTAACAGGGGGCGCGCTTGGGGCCAACGTCCTGACTTTC. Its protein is CASSLTGGALGANVLTF.

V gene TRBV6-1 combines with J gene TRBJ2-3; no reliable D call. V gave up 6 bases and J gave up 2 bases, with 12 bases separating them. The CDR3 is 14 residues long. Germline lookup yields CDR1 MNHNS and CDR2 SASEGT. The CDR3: CASSKRWVTDTQYF. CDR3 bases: TGTGCCAGCAGCAAAAGGTGGGTCACAGATACGCAGTATTTT.

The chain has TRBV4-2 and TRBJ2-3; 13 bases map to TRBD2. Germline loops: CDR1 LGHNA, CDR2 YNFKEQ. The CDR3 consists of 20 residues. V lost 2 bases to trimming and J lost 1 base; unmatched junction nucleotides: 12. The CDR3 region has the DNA TGTGCCAGCAGCCAAAATACCCGGTACGGACTAGCGGGAGGCACAGATACGCAGTATTTT. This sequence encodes CASSQNTRYGLAGGTDTQYF.

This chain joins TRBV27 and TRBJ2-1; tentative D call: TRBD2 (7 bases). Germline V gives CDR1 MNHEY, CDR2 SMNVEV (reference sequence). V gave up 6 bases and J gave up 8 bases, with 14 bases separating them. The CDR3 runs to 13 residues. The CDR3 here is CASSFREGDEQFF. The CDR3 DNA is TGTGCCAGCAGCTTCAGGGAGGGGGATGAGCAGTTCTTC.

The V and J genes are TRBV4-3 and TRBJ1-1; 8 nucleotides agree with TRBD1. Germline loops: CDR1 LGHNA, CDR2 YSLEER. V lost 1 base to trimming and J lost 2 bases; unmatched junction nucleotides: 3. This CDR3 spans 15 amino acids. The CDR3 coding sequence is TGCGCCAGCAGCCAAGGGACAGGGAGTAACACTGAAGCTTTCTTT. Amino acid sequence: CASSQGTGSNTEAFF.

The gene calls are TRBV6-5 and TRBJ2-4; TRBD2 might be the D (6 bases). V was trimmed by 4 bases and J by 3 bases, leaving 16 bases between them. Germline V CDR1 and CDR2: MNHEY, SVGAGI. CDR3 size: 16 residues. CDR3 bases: TGTGCCAGCAGTTCCTGGGGGGTTGAGGGCAAAAACATTCAGTACTTC. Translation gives CASSSWGVEGKNIQYF.

The CDR3 nucleotides are TGCGCCAGCAGCCAAGCGACTAGCGGCCCATACGAGCAGTACTTC. Residues: CASSQATSGPYEQYF. V is TRBV4-1 and J is TRBJ2-7; 9 positions match TRBD2. Germline V CDR1 and CDR2: MGHRA, YSYEKL. V lost 1 base, J lost 4 bases, and 5 bases stayed unmatched. This CDR3 region has 15 residues.

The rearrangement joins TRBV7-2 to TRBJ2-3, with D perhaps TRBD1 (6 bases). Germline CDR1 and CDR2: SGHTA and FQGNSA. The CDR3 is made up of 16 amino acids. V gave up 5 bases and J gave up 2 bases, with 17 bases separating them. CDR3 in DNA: TGTGCCAGCAGCGCCAGGGGAAGGGTTAACACAGATACGCAGTATTTT. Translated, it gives CASSARGRVNTDTQYF. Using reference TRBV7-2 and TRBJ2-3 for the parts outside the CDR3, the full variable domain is GAGVSQSPSNKVTEKGKDVELRCDPISGHTALYWYRQSLGQGLEFLIYFQGNSAPDKSGLPSDRFSAERTGGSVSTLTIQRTQQEDSAVYLCASSARGRVNTDTQYFGPGTRLTVL.